This is a list of T cell receptor beta chains from one sample in a study of T cell changes during pregnancy in multiple sclerosis. The method was immunoSEQ multiplex PCR; TCRdb's version includes in-frame clones alone and lacks a portion of them. Of 45,000 to 60,000 clones in the sample, roughly nine tenths were seen once. The sample in question was CD8+ T cells from peripheral blood mononuclear cells, obtained before pregnancy. These receptors were taken from a female donor with multiple sclerosis, enrolled in a pregnancy study. The CDR3 runs from the conserved cysteine through the conserved F or W. A D gene is named only where the DNA matches it firmly. A row's size may be missing; if present it is once, few, many or a size class.

TRBJ2-1 | NA | NA | TRBV4-3 | 16 | CASSQDSLAAYNEQFF | TGCGCCAGCAGCCAAGATAGTCTAGCTGCCTACAATGAGCAGTTCTTC
TRBJ2-7 | NA | TRBD2 | TRBV5-1 | 15 | CASRTAGSGGYEQYF | TGCGCCAGCAGGACCGCGGGTAGCGGGGGCTACGAGCAGTACTTC
TRBJ1-6 | NA | NA | TRBV9 | 12 | CASSVDSQMLHF | TGTGCCAGCAGCGTAGATTCCCAAATGCTCCACTTT
TRBJ1-1 | NA | NA | TRBV4-3 | 13 | CASSPGANTEAFF | TGCGCCAGCAGCCCAGGGGCGAACACTGAAGCTTTCTTT
TRBJ1-5 | once | NA | TRBV13 | 15 | CASSSGRGSNQPQHF | TGTGCCAGCAGCTCCGGCAGGGGTTCTAATCAGCCCCAGCATTTT
TRBJ1-5 | many | NA | TRBV11-2 | 14 | CASSPRDSNQPQHF | TGTGCCAGCAGCCCCAGGGATAGCAATCAGCCCCAGCATTTT
TRBJ2-2 | NA | NA | TRBV29-1 | 12 | CSVTPNTGELFF | TGCAGCGTCACTCCGAACACCGGGGAGCTGTTTTTT
TRBJ2-7 | NA | TRBD1 | TRBV6-5 | 15 | CASSYSTGGTYEQYF | TGTGCCAGCAGTTACTCGACAGGGGGGACCTACGAGCAGTACTTC
TRBJ2-7 | NA | NA | TRBV7-9 | 14 | CASSLKDTLYEQYF | TGTGCCAGCAGCCTGAAGGACACCCTCTACGAGCAGTACTTC
TRBJ2-1 | NA | TRBD1 | TRBV7-9 | 16 | CASSSAGQGRNNEQFF | TGTGCCAGCAGCTCGGCAGGACAGGGGCGAAACAATGAGCAGTTCTTC
TRBJ2-6 | NA | TRBD1 | TRBV4-3 | 14 | CASSQGRDSDVLTF | TGCGCCAGCAGCCAGGGAAGGGACAGTGACGTCCTGACTTTC
TRBJ2-4 | NA | TRBD1 | TRBV5-6 | 12 | CASSQGEYIQYF | TGTGCCAGCAGCCAGGGGGAATACATTCAGTACTTC
TRBJ2-2 | NA | NA | TRBV7-2 | 13 | CASSLRYTGELFF | TGTGCCAGCAGCCTCCGGTACACCGGGGAGCTGTTTTTT
TRBJ1-6 | NA | NA | TRBV5-4 | 12 | CAWQADNSPLHF | TGTGCCTGGCAGGCAGATAATTCACCCCTCCACTTT
TRBJ1-1 | few | NA | TRBV30 | 15 | CAWSPLTGQYTEAFF | TGTGCCTGGAGTCCCCTGACAGGTCAATACACTGAAGCTTTCTTT
TRBJ2-1 | NA | TRBD2 | TRBV7-3 | 18 | CASSLGLAGNGVGNEQFF | TGTGCCAGCAGCTTGGGACTAGCGGGGAACGGGGTCGGCAATGAGCAGTTCTTC
TRBJ2-3 | medium-sized | TRBD2 | TRBV6-4 | 14 | CASSQAGGTDTQYF | TGTGCCAGCAGTCAAGCGGGGGGCACAGATACGCAGTATTTT
TRBJ1-1 | NA | NA | TRBV6-6 | 15 | CASSPHLGGGVEAFF | TGTGCCAGCAGTCCACACCTCGGGGGAGGCGTCGAAGCTTTCTTT
TRBJ1-1 | NA | NA | TRBV19 | 12 | CASSIGKTEAFF | TGTGCCAGTAGTATAGGTAAAACTGAAGCTTTCTTT
TRBJ2-1 | few | TRBD1 | TRBV6-4 | 16 | CASSGAPGQGSNEQFF | TGTGCCAGCAGTGGGGCCCCGGGACAGGGGTCAAATGAGCAGTTCTTC
TRBJ1-1 | NA | NA | TRBV19 | 17 | CASSIFLQGRGDTEAFF | TGTGCCAGTAGTATCTTCCTTCAGGGACGCGGGGACACTGAAGCTTTCTTT
TRBJ2-1 | NA | NA | TRBV11-3 | 12 | CASSYGWSEQFF | TGTGCCAGCAGCTACGGGTGGAGTGAGCAGTTCTTC
TRBJ1-6 | NA | NA | TRBV30 | 10 | CACEGSPLHF | TGTGCCTGCGAGGGATCACCCCTCCACTTT
TRBJ2-3 | NA | NA | TRBV5-5 | 13 | CASSSAGIDTQYF | TGTGCCAGCAGTTCCGCGGGGATAGATACGCAGTATTTT
TRBJ2-2 | NA | NA | TRBV9 | 17 | CASSLPGGGFHTGELFF | TGTGCCAGCAGCCTTCCCGGAGGGGGCTTCCACACCGGGGAGCTGTTTTTT
TRBJ1-6 | NA | TRBD1 | TRBV15 | 15 | CATSARQGDNSPLHF | TGTGCCACCAGCGCCCGACAGGGAGATAATTCACCCCTCCACTTT
TRBJ1-3 | NA | TRBD1 | TRBV6-1 | 14 | CASSEVQGAPTIYF | TGTGCCAGCAGTGAAGTTCAGGGGGCGCCCACCATATATTTT
TRBJ2-3 | NA | TRBD2 | TRBV15 | 15 | CATSVAGASTDTQYF | TGTGCCACCAGCGTAGCGGGGGCCTCCACAGATACGCAGTATTTT
TRBJ2-1 | NA | TRBD2 | TRBV27 | 15 | CASSPTSGGHNEQFF | TGTGCCAGCAGCCCGACTAGCGGGGGGCACAATGAGCAGTTCTTC
TRBJ2-2 | NA | NA | TRBV9 | 16 | CASSVATRENTGELFF | TGTGCCAGCAGCGTAGCTACGAGGGAGAACACCGGGGAGCTGTTTTTT
TRBJ2-7 | NA | NA | TRBV5-5 | 12 | CASSAQGYEQYF | TGTGCCAGCAGCGCACAGGGCTACGAGCAGTACTTC
TRBJ2-7 | once | TRBD1 | TRBV7-6 | 15 | CASSVGQGLLREQYF | TGTGCCAGCAGCGTTGGACAGGGCCTCCTCCGCGAGCAGTACTTC
TRBJ2-2 | NA | NA | TRBV7-9 | 17 | CASSLARAGQNTGELFF | TGTGCCAGCAGCTTAGCGAGAGCAGGGCAGAACACCGGGGAGCTGTTTTTT
TRBJ2-7 | NA | TRBD1 | TRBV19 | 14 | CASSFGQGYLEQYF | TGTGCCAGTAGTTTCGGACAGGGGTATCTCGAGCAGTACTTC
TRBJ2-5 | NA | TRBD2 | TRBV2 | 13 | CASKTSGQETQYF | TGTGCCAGCAAGACTAGCGGCCAAGAGACCCAGTACTTC
TRBJ2-1 | few | NA | TRBV6-4 | 15 | CASSEGGGAYNEQFF | TGTGCCAGCAGTGAGGGCGGGGGCGCCTACAATGAGCAGTTCTTC
TRBJ1-2 | NA | NA | TRBV9 | 13 | CASSVASGNGYTF | TGTGCCAGCAGCGTAGCCTCAGGGAATGGCTACACCTTC
TRBJ2-5 | NA | TRBD2 | TRBV6-6 | 14 | CASSYLGTSETQYF | TGTGCCAGCAGTTATTTAGGGACTAGCGAGACCCAGTACTTC
TRBJ1-1 | few | TRBD1 | TRBV19 | 15 | CASRGESTGDTEAFF | TGTGCCAGTAGGGGAGAATCTACAGGGGACACTGAAGCTTTCTTT
TRBJ2-7 | NA | NA | TRBV19 | 12 | CASRGASYEQYF | TGTGCCAGCAGGGGGGCCTCCTACGAGCAGTACTTC
TRBJ1-4 | NA | NA | TRBV9 | 15 | CASSVGANSNEKLFF | TGTGCCAGCAGCGTAGGGGCGAACAGTAATGAAAAACTGTTTTTT
TRBJ2-2 | NA | TRBD1 | TRBV6-4 | 13 | CASSDGTGRELFF | TGTGCCAGCAGTGACGGGACAGGGAGGGAGCTGTTTTTT
TRBJ2-7 | NA | TRBD2 | TRBV5-4 | 15 | CASSQSRGGSYEQYF | TGTGCCAGCAGCCAAAGTCGGGGGGGATCCTACGAGCAGTACTTC
TRBJ1-2 | NA | NA | TRBV5-6 | 17 | CASSLAGRGTTNYGYTF | TGTGCCAGCAGCTTGGCCGGCCGTGGGACAACTAACTATGGCTACACCTTC
TRBJ2-2 | NA | TRBD2 | TRBV5-4 | 16 | CASSTLAAINTGELFF | TGTGCCAGCAGCACACTAGCGGCCATAAACACCGGGGAGCTGTTTTTT
TRBJ1-1 | NA | NA | TRBV27 | 11 | CASIGDTEAFF | TGTGCCAGCATAGGGGATACTGAAGCTTTCTTT